This is a list of T cell receptor beta chains from one sample in a study of T cells after yellow fever vaccination. TCRdb redid the calling of the 5' RACE reads with MiXCR, one entry per CDR3 protein. There are about 340,000 distinct CDR3 sequences in the sample; around 12% occur only once, and 3% to 4% lies in the top ten. The sequencing here drew on CD4+ T cells sorted from PBMCs, taken 15 days after the yellow fever booster vaccination. These receptors all stem from a man between 18 and 29 years old who received the YFV17D yellow fever vaccine. Both conserved end residues are part of each CDR3. D genes are given only for firm matches. A clone size is listed for some rows: how often the clone was seen (once, few, many), or a class if it is expanded.

D,V,J,size,CDR3,DNA
NA,TRBV7-9,TRBJ1-2,many,CASSVGVNYGYTF,TGTGCCAGCAGCGTAGGGGTGAACTATGGCTACACCTTC
NA,TRBV5-4,TRBJ1-4,few,CASSLPRDGNEKLFF,TGTGCCAGCAGCTTGCCCCGGGACGGGAATGAAAAACTGTTTTTT
TRBD1,TRBV2,TRBJ1-4,few,CASSEAGGGYEKLFF,TGTGCCAGCAGTGAAGCAGGAGGGGGCTATGAAAAACTGTTTTTT
NA,TRBV6-2/TRBV6-3,TRBJ1-3,few,CASSTSRLSGNTIYF,TGTGCCAGCAGCACCTCAAGACTCTCTGGAAACACCATATATTTT
NA,TRBV5-5,TRBJ1-1,NA,CASTLDRYKTEAFF,TGTGCCAGCACCCTCGACAGGTATAAGACTGAAGCTTTCTTT
NA,TRBV21-1,TRBJ2-7,few,CASSKRGSEDGTGRNEQYF,TGTGCCAGCAGCAAACGGGGCTCTGAGGACGGGACAGGGCGCAACGAGCAGTACTTC
TRBD1,TRBV5-5,TRBJ1-2,many,CASSSQGAGGYTF,TGTGCCAGCAGCTCTCAGGGGGCTGGTGGCTACACCTTC
NA,TRBV29-1,TRBJ2-3,few,CSVARRGTDTQYF,TGCAGCGTTGCTCGGCGGGGTACAGATACGCAGTATTTT
TRBD2,TRBV7-9,TRBJ2-1,many,CASSKLAGDYNEQFF,TGTGCCAGCAGCAAACTAGCGGGGGATTACAATGAGCAGTTCTTC
TRBD1,TRBV7-3,TRBJ2-1,NA,CASSTGQLYNEQFF,TGTGCCAGCAGCACGGGACAGCTCTACAATGAGCAGTTCTTC
TRBD2,TRBV6-5,TRBJ2-3,many,CASQTSGGSDTQYF,TGTGCCAGCCAGACTAGCGGGGGGTCTGATACGCAGTATTTT
NA,TRBV9,TRBJ2-5,NA,CASSVEPRSRTQYF,TGTGCCAGCAGCGTAGAACCCCGATCGAGAACCCAGTACTTC
TRBD1,TRBV7-9,TRBJ1-2,NA,CASSLTGVANGYTF,TGTGCCAGCAGCCTGACAGGGGTCGCTAATGGCTACACCTTC
TRBD1,TRBV15,TRBJ1-1,few,CATSRGGTGATEAFF,TGTGCCACCAGCAGAGGCGGGACAGGGGCCACTGAAGCTTTCTTT
NA,TRBV12-3/TRBV12-4,TRBJ1-3,few,CASSAAAGNTIYF,TGTGCCAGCAGTGCGGCCGCTGGAAACACCATATATTTT
NA,TRBV18,TRBJ2-7,few,CASARTAYEQYF,TGTGCCAGCGCCCGGACAGCCTACGAGCAGTACTTC
NA,TRBV7-2,TRBJ2-3,many,CASSLSRGSTDTQYF,TGTGCCAGCAGCTTATCGAGGGGCAGCACAGATACGCAGTATTTT
TRBD1,TRBV9,TRBJ1-2,few,CASSPHLSGGSRGYGYTF,TGTGCCAGCAGCCCCCACTTGTCAGGGGGAAGTCGGGGCTATGGCTACACCTTC
NA,TRBV11-2,TRBJ1-2,few,CASSPTSGSTYGYTF,TGTGCCAGCAGCCCAACCTCCGGGTCGACCTATGGCTACACCTTC
NA,TRBV7-2,TRBJ1-2,many,CASSAAGQNYGYTF,TGTGCCAGCAGCGCTGCAGGGCAGAACTATGGCTACACCTTC
TRBD2,TRBV5-1,TRBJ2-1,NA,CASSFRETSGPNEQFF,TGCGCCAGCAGCTTCAGGGAGACTAGCGGGCCAAATGAGCAGTTCTTC
NA,TRBV29-1,TRBJ2-7,NA,CSVVLVYEQYF,TGCAGCGTTGTTTTGGTCTACGAGCAGTACTTC
TRBD2,TRBV5-6,TRBJ2-1,NA,CASSLILAGGSEQFF,TGTGCCAGCAGCTTGATCCTAGCGGGGGGCAGTGAGCAGTTCTTC
TRBD1,TRBV29-1,TRBJ2-3,NA,CSGGGSGTVYSTDTQYF,TGCAGCGGAGGAGGCTCCGGGACAGTTTATAGCACAGATACGCAGTATTTT
TRBD2,TRBV19,TRBJ2-2,few,CASRRRTSGGRTGELFF,TGTGCCAGTAGGAGGAGGACTAGCGGGGGCCGGACCGGGGAGCTGTTTTTT
NA,TRBV5-1,TRBJ2-2,few,CASSLAGGPNTGELFF,TGCGCCAGCAGCTTGGCCGGCGGTCCGAACACCGGGGAGCTGTTTTTT
TRBD1,TRBV18,TRBJ1-6,few,CASSPPFSDRGASPLHF,TGTGCCAGCTCACCCCCCTTCTCGGACAGGGGAGCCTCACCCCTCCACTTT
NA,TRBV12-3/TRBV12-4,TRBJ2-5,NA,CASSLERKGTQYF,TGTGCCAGCAGTTTAGAGAGGAAAGGGACCCAGTACTTC
NA,TRBV20-1,TRBJ2-1,few,CSAGTGLSNEQFF,TGCAGTGCGGGGACGGGACTTTCAAATGAGCAGTTCTTC
TRBD1,TRBV9,TRBJ2-2,NA,CASSVDGQGNTGELFF,TGTGCCAGCAGCGTAGATGGACAGGGGAACACCGGGGAGCTGTTTTTT